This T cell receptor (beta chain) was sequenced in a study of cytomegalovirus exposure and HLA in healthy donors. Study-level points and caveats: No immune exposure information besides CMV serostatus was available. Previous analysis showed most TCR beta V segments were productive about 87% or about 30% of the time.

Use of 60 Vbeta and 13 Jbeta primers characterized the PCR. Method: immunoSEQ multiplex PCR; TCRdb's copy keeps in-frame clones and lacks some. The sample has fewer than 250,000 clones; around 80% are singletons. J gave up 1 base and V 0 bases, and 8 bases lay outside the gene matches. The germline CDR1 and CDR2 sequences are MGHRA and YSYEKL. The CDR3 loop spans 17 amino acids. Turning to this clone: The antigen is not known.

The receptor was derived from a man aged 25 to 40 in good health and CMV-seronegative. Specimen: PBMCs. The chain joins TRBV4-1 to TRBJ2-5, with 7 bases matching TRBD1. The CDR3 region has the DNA TGCGCCAGCAGCCAAGAAGGGGGCCTGAACTTCCAAGAGACCCAGTACTTC. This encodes CASSQEGGLNFQETQYF.